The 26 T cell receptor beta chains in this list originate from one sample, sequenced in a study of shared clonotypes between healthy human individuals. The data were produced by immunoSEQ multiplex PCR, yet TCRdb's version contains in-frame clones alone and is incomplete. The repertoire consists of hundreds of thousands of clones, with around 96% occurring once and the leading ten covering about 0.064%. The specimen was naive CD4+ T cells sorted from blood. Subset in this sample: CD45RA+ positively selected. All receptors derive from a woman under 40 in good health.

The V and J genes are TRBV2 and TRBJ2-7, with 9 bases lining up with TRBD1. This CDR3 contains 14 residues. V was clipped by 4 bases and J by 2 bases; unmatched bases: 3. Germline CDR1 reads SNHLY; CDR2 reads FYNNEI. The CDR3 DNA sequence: TGTGCCAGCAGTGCGGGACAGGGCCCCTACGAGCAGTACTTC. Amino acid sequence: CASSAGQGPYEQYF.

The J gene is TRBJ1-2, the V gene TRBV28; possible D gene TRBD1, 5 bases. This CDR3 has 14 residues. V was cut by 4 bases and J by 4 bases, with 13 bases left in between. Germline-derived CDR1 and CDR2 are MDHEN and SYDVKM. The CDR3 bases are TGTGCCAGCAGTTACACCGACGGGGGCTATGGCTACACCTTC. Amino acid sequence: CASSYTDGGYGYTF.

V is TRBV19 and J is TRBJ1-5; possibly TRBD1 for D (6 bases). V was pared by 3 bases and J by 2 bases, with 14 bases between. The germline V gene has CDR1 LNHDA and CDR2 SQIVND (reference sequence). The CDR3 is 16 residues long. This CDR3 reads CASSISGAYRNQPQHF. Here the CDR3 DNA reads TGTGCCAGTAGTATCTCAGGGGCCTACCGCAATCAGCCCCAGCATTTT.

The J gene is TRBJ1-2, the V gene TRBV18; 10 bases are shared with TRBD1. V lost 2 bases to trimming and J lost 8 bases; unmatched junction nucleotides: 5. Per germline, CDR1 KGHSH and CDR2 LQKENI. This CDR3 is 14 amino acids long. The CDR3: CASSPVTGGDGYTF. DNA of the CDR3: TGTGCCAGCTCACCAGTGACAGGGGGCGACGGCTACACCTTC.

The CDR3 DNA reads as TGTGCCAGCAGTCCGGACCGGGGGGGAAACACTGAAGCTTTCTTT. It encodes CASSPDRGGNTEAFF. J is TRBJ1-1 and V is TRBV6-5; a weak D match, TRBD1 (5 bases). Trimming removed 5 bases at V and 2 bases at J, with 15 bases between. There are 15 residues in the CDR3. CDR1 is MNHEY and CDR2 is SVGAGI in the germline V gene.

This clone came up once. In DNA, the CDR3 is TGCGCCAGCAGCCAACCGGGACTAGCTAGCTACGAGCAGTACTTC. Its translation is CASSQPGLASYEQYF. The chain links TRBV4-1 to TRBJ2-7; 9 nucleotides line up with TRBD2. CDR1 and CDR2 (germline): MGHRA, YSYEKL. V was pared by 2 bases and J by 3 bases, with 5 bases of the junction left unmatched. The CDR3 is 15 amino acids.

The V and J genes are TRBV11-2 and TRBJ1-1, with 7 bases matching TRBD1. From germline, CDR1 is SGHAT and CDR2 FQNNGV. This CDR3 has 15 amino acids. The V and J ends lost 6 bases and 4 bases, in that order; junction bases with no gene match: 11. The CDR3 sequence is CASRQPFRGLTEAFF. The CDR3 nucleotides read TGTGCCAGCAGACAACCTTTTAGGGGGCTCACTGAAGCTTTCTTT.

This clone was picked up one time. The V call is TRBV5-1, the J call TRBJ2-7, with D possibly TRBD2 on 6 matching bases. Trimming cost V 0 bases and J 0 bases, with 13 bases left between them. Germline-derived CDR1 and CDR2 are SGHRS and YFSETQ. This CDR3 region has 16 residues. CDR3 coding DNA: TGCGCCAGCAGCTTGGTTGAGGGCGGGACCTCCTACGAGCAGTACTTC. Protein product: CASSLVEGGTSYEQYF.

As DNA, the CDR3 is TGCGCCAGCAGCTCCCTACAGGGGGCATACGAGCAGTACTTC. Amino acid sequence: CASSSLQGAYEQYF. The chain uses TRBV5-1 and TRBJ2-5; 9 nucleotides agree with TRBD1. Near its end, the DNA agrees better with TRBJ2-7, so the J call may be wrong. CDR3 length: 14 residues. Germline lookup yields CDR1 SGHRS and CDR2 YFSETQ.

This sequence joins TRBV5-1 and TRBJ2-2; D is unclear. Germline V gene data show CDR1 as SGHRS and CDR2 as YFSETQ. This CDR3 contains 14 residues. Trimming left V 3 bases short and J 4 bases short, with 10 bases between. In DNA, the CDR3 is TGCGCCAGCAGCTCGGGCCTGGGCACCGGGGAGCTGTTTTTT. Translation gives CASSSGLGTGELFF.

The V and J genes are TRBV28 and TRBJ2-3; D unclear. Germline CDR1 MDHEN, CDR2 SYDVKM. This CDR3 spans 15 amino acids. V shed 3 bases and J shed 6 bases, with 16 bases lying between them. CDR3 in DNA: TGTGCCAGCAGTTTCGTCTCCCTGGCTTCGGATACGCAGTATTTT. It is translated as CASSFVSLASDTQYF.

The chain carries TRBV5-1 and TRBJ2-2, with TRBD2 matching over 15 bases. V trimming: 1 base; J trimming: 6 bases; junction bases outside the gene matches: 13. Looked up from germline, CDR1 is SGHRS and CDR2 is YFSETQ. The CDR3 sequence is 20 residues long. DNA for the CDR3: TGCGCCAGCAGCTTGCCCGGGACTAGCGGGAGGATTAGGACGCCCGGGGAGCTGTTTTTT. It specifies CASSLPGTSGRIRTPGELFF.

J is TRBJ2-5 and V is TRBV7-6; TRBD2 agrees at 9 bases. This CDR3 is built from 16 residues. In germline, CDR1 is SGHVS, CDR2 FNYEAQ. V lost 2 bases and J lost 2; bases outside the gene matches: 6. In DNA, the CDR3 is TGTGCCAGCAGCTTACTCGGTAGCGGGGGTCAAGAGACCCAGTACTTC. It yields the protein CASSLLGSGGQETQYF.

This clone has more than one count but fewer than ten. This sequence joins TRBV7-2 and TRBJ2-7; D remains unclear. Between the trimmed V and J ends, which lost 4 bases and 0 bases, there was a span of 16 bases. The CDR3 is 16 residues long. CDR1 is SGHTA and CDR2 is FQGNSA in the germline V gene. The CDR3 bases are TGTGCCAGCAGCTCAGCTGGAGATCCGAGCTCCTACGAGCAGTACTTC. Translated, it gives CASSSAGDPSSYEQYF.

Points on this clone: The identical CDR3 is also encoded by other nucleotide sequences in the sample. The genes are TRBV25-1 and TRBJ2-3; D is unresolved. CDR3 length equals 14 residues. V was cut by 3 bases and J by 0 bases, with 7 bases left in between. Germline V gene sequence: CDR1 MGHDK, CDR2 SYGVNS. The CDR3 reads CASSDPRSTDTQYF. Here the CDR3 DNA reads TGTGCCAGCAGTGATCCGAGGAGCACAGATACGCAGTATTTT.

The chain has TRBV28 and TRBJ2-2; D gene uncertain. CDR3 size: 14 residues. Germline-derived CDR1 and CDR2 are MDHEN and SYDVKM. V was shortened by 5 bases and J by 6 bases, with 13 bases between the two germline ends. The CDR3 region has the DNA TGTGCCAGCAGTCCACCGCCGGGCGCCGGGGAGCTGTTTTTT. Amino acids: CASSPPPGAGELFF.

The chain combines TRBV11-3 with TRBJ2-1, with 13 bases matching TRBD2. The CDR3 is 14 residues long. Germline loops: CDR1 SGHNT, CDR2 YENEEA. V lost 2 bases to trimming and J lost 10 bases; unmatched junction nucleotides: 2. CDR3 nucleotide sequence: TGTGCCAGCAGCTTAAGACTAGCGGGAGGAGAGCAGTTCTTC. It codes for CASSLRLAGGEQFF.

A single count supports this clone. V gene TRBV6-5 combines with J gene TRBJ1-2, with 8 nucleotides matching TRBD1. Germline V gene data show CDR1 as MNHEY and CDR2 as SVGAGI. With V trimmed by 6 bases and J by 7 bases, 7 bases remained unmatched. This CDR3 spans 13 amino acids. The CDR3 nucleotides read TGTGCCAGCAGGCCAACAGGGGGTCGTGGCTACACCTTC. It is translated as CASRPTGGRGYTF.

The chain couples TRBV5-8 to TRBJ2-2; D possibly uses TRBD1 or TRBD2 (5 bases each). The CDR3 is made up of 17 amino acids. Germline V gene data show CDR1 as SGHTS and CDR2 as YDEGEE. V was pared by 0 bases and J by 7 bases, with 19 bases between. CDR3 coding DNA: TGTGCCAGCAGCTTGGCCAGAGCGACGGGGCAGGTCGGGGAGCTGTTTTTT. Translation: CASSLARATGQVGELFF.

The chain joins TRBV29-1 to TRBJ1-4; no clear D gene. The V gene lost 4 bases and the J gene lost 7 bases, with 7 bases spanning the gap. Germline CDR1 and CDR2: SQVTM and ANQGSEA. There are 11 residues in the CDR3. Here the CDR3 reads CSVVGSEKLFF. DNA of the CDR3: TGCAGCGTTGTAGGGTCTGAAAAACTGTTTTTT.

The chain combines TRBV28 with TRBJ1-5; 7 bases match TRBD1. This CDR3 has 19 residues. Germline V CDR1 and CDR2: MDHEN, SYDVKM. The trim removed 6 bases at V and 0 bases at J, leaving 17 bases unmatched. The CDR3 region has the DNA TGTGCCAGCAGCCCCACCCTAGGCAGGGGGGGGGTTAGCAATCAGCCCCAGCATTTT. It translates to CASSPTLGRGGVSNQPQHF.

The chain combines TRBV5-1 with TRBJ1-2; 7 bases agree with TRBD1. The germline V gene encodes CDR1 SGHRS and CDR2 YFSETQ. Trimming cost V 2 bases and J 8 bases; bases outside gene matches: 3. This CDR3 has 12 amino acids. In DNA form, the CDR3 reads TGCGCCAGCAGCTTCACAGGGGAAGGCTACACCTTC. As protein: CASSFTGEGYTF.

The DNA for the CDR3 is TGTGCCAGCAGCTTTAGCGGGAGGGTGGATACGCAGTATTTT. Translated, it gives CASSFSGRVDTQYF. The rearrangement links TRBV7-9 to TRBJ2-3, with TRBD2 identical over 11 bases. V dropped 3 bases and J dropped 6; count of bases not matched to a gene: 2. Germline lookup yields CDR1 SEHNR and CDR2 FQNEAQ (reference sequence). The CDR3 sequence is 14 residues long. The full variable domain, completed using reference TRBV7-9 and TRBJ2-3, is DTGVSQNPRHKITKRGQNVTFRCDPISEHNRLYWYRQTLGQGPEFLTYFQNEAQLEKSRLLSDRFSAERPKGSFSTLEIQRTEQGDSAMYLCASSFSGRVDTQYFGPGTRLTVL.

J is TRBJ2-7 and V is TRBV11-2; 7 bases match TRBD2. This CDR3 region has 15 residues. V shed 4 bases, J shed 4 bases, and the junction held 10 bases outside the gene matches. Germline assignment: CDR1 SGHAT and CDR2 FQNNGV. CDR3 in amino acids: CASSSQWGRAYEQYF. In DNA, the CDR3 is TGTGCCAGCAGCTCGCAATGGGGGAGGGCGTACGAGCAGTACTTC. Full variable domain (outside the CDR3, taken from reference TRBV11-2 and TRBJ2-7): EAGVAQSPRYKIIEKRQSVAFWCNPISGHATLYWYQQILGQGPKLLIQFQNNGVVDDSQLPKDRFSAERLKGVDSTLKIQPAKLEDSAVYLCASSSQWGRAYEQYFGPGTRLTVT.

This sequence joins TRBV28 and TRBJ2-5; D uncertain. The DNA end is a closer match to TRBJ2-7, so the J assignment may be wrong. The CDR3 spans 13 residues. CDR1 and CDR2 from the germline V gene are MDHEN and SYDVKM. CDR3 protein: CASSPPWGYEQYF. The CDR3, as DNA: TGTGCCAGCAGTCCACCGTGGGGCTACGAGCAGTACTTC.

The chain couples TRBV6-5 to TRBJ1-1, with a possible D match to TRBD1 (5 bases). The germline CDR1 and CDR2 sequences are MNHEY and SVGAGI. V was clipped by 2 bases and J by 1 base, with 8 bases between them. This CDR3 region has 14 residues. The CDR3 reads CASSYGAANTEAFF. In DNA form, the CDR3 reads TGTGCCAGCAGTTACGGGGCAGCGAACACTGAAGCTTTCTTT.